This entry lists 25 T cell receptor beta chains sequenced from one sample in a study of blood T cell repertoires in COVID-19. Only in-frame clones appear in the TCRdb table, and some are missing; sequencing was by immunoSEQ multiplex PCR. The data show roughly 29,000 clones, more than 60% seen once. The sample consisted of peripheral blood. All receptors derive from a woman in her 70s with active or convalescent COVID-19.

The chain employs TRBV10-2 and TRBJ2-3; 12 bases are a match to TRBD2. The CDR3 runs to 17 residues. The germline V gene has CDR1 WSHSY and CDR2 SAAADI. Trimming cost V 6 bases and J 3 bases; bases outside gene matches: 10. The DNA of the CDR3 is TGCGCCAGCAGACTTACTAGCGGGGGGATTAGTACAGATACGCAGTATTTT. It codes for CASRLTSGGISTDTQYF.

This chain connects TRBV7-2 to TRBJ2-6, with TRBD1 as a possible D gene (5 bases). This CDR3 contains 17 residues. Germline values: CDR1 SGHTA, CDR2 FQGNSA. Trimming removed 0 bases from V and 1 base from J, with 10 bases in between. CDR3 sequence reads: CASSLAGPRSGANVLTF. CDR3 DNA: TGTGCCAGCAGCTTAGCGGGGCCCCGGTCTGGGGCCAACGTCCTGACTTTC.

This clone was observed a handful of times. The J gene is TRBJ2-3, the V gene TRBV10-2, with a tentative D call TRBD2 (5 bases). CDR1 and CDR2 (germline): WSHSY, SAAADI. The V end was cut by 3 bases, the J end by 3 bases, with 13 bases between. The length of the CDR3 is 15 residues. The CDR3 sequence: CASSEPGKGTDTQYF. The DNA of the CDR3 is TGCGCCAGCAGTGAACCGGGAAAGGGTACAGATACGCAGTATTTT.

A single count supports this clone. This chain joins TRBV15 and TRBJ1-3; TRBD1 is a possible D gene (6 bases). Germline V gives CDR1 LNHNV, CDR2 YYDKDF (reference sequence). The CDR3 extends over 15 amino acids. Trimming shortened V by 2 bases and J by 2 bases, and 10 bases separated the two germline ends. This chain's CDR3 is CATSRQDSPGNTIYF. The DNA for the CDR3 is TGTGCCACCAGCAGACAGGACAGCCCTGGAAACACCATATATTTT.

This clone was seen a few times. The chain is built from TRBV5-1 and TRBJ2-7, with D possibly being TRBD1 (5 bases). This CDR3 is 14 amino acids long. Trimming shortened V by 1 base and J by 5 bases, and 13 bases separated the two germline ends. Germline V gene lookup returns CDR1 SGHRS and CDR2 YFSETQ. CDR3 sequence reads: CASSLQGGRNEQYF. DNA for the CDR3: TGCGCCAGCAGCTTGCAGGGCGGTAGGAACGAGCAGTACTTC.

The chain links TRBV19 to TRBJ2-2; D may be TRBD2 (6 bases). The V gene lost 5 bases and the J gene lost 0 bases, with 13 bases spanning the gap. This CDR3 has 16 residues. The germline V gene has CDR1 LNHDA and CDR2 SQIVND (reference sequence). CDR3 nucleotides: TGTGCCAGTAGTCTAAGGGGACTCCCGAACACCGGGGAGCTGTTTTTT. Its protein product is CASSLRGLPNTGELFF.

The chain joins TRBV6-4 to TRBJ1-2, with TRBD1 identical over 9 bases. The V gene end was trimmed by 6 bases and the J gene end by 4 bases; junction bases not matched to a gene: 9. Germline V gene sequence: CDR1 MRHNA, CDR2 SNTAGT. This CDR3 comprises 15 residues. CDR3 sequence: CASSPQTGGAYGYTF. The CDR3 DNA sequence: TGTGCCAGCAGCCCCCAGACAGGGGGAGCCTATGGCTACACCTTC.

V and J are TRBV5-1 and TRBJ2-7, with 10 bases lining up with TRBD2. This CDR3 has 14 amino acids. The trim removed 4 bases at V and 6 bases at J, leaving 7 bases unmatched. Germline loops: CDR1 SGHRS, CDR2 YFSETQ. For the CDR3, the DNA is TGCGCCAGCAGCCAGGGACTAGCGAATTCCGAGCAGTACTTC. Translation: CASSQGLANSEQYF. The full variable domain, completed using reference TRBV5-1 and TRBJ2-7, is KAGVTQTPRYLIKTRGQQVTLSCSPISGHRSVSWYQQTPGQGLQFLFEYFSETQRNKGNFPGRFSGRQFSNSRSEMNVSTLELGDSALYLCASSQGLANSEQYFGPGTRLTVT.

The chain recombines TRBV6-5 with TRBJ1-1; no definite D call. The V end was cut by 6 bases, the J end by 2 bases, with 10 bases between. There are 13 residues in the CDR3. Per germline, CDR1 MNHEY and CDR2 SVGAGI. The CDR3 DNA reads TGTGCCAGCAGCTTATTCCTAAACACTGAAGCTTTCTTT. Translation: CASSLFLNTEAFF.

The chain employs TRBV5-1 and TRBJ1-1, with D perhaps matching TRBD1 (5 bases). This CDR3 region has 15 residues. V was pared by 3 bases and J by 1 base, with 13 bases between. Germline V gene sequence: CDR1 SGHRS, CDR2 YFSETQ. This chain's CDR3 is CASSWGVQTNTEAFF. DNA of the CDR3: TGCGCCAGCAGCTGGGGCGTACAAACGAACACTGAAGCTTTCTTT.

The rearrangement uses TRBV2 and TRBJ1-4; D remains unclear. Germline CDR1 and CDR2: SNHLY and FYNNEI. V lost 1 base, J lost 2 bases, and 8 bases lay in between. The CDR3 is 15 residues long. CDR3 protein: CASSEGQFTNEKLFF. The CDR3 DNA follows: TGTGCCAGCAGTGAAGGACAATTTACTAATGAAAAACTGTTTTTT. Full variable domain (missing parts from reference TRBV2 and TRBJ1-4): EPEVTQTPSHQVTQMGQEVILRCVPISNHLYFYWYRQILGQKVEFLVSFYNNEISEKSEIFDDQFSVERPDGSNFTLKIRSTKLEDSAMYFCASSEGQFTNEKLFFGSGTQLSVL.

This clone showed up just a few times. V gene TRBV3-1 (or the pseudogene TRBV3-2) combines with J gene TRBJ2-2, with D maybe TRBD2 (6 bases). Germline V lookup: CDR1 LGHDT, CDR2 YNNKEL (reference sequence). CDR3 size: 13 residues. V lost 5 bases and J 7 bases, leaving 11 bases between the germline ends. CDR3 sequence (DNA): TGTGCCAGCAGCGGGACTGGCGTCGGGGAGCTGTTTTTT. Protein: CASSGTGVGELFF.

This clone was observed a single time. The V gene is TRBV11-3, the J gene TRBJ2-1; TRBD1 matches at 9 bases. V shed 5 bases, J shed 7 bases, and the junction held 9 bases outside the gene matches. This CDR3 spans 15 amino acids. Germline lookup yields CDR1 SGHNT and CDR2 YENEEA. CDR3 sequence reads: CASSNPGQGGNEQFF. In DNA, the CDR3 is TGTGCCAGCAGCAACCCGGGACAGGGTGGGAATGAGCAGTTCTTC.

The J gene is TRBJ1-2, the V gene TRBV10-3, with no clear D. V was clipped by 0 bases and J by 2 bases, with 10 bases between them. Germline loops: CDR1 ENHRY, CDR2 SYGVKD. The CDR3 is made up of 15 amino acids. This chain's CDR3 is CAISESGAGNYGYTF. The CDR3 region has the DNA TGTGCCATCAGTGAGTCGGGAGCAGGCAACTATGGCTACACCTTC.

The V call is TRBV19, the J call TRBJ1-3; D ambiguous. V lost 7 bases to trimming and J lost 1 base, with 5 bases between them. The germline CDR1 and CDR2 sequences are LNHDA and SQIVND (reference sequence). The CDR3 is made up of 12 amino acids. The CDR3 DNA is TGTGCCAGTATTTCGTCTGGAAACACCATATATTTT. It is translated as CASISSGNTIYF.

Written as DNA, the CDR3 is TGTGCCAGCAGCTCATATAAGGGACTAGCGGATTACAATGAGCAGTTCTTC. Translation gives CASSSYKGLADYNEQFF. The chain carries TRBV5-6 and TRBJ2-1; 11 bases are shared with TRBD2. Looked up from germline, CDR1 is SGHDT and CDR2 is YYEEEE. This CDR3 spans 17 amino acids. J gave up 4 bases and V 3 bases, and 9 bases lay outside the gene matches.

The gene calls are TRBV29-1 and TRBJ2-3, with 8 bases lining up with TRBD1. Losses at the gene ends were 7 bases for V and 1 base for J; bases not matched to a gene: 7. The CDR3 loop spans 14 amino acids. CDR1 is SQVTM, CDR2 ANQGSEA, per germline. The CDR3 region is CSGRTGPRTDTQYF. The DNA of the CDR3 is TGCAGCGGACGGACAGGGCCCCGCACAGATACGCAGTATTTT.

The chain is built from TRBV27 and TRBJ2-7, with 9 bases fitting TRBD2. Germline V gives CDR1 MNHEY, CDR2 SMNVEV (reference sequence). V trimming: 7 bases; J trimming: 2 bases; junction bases outside the gene matches: 12. The CDR3 has 16 residues. The CDR3 DNA follows: TGTGCCAGCAAGTCCTTCAGGCTAGCGGGAACCTACGAGCAGTACTTC. Translation: CASKSFRLAGTYEQYF.

The CDR3 sequence is CASRGLVNTEAFF. In nucleotides, the CDR3 is TGTGCCAGTCGGGGTCTAGTGAACACTGAAGCTTTCTTT. The V and J genes are TRBV11-2 and TRBJ1-1, with D unresolved. CDR3 length: 13 amino acids. Germline CDR1 is SGHAT and CDR2 is FQNNGV. V was pared by 9 bases and J by 0 bases, with 11 bases between.

The chain joins TRBV2 to TRBJ2-5; 10 bases map to TRBD1. The CDR3 loop spans 15 amino acids. V lost 5 bases to trimming and J lost 4 bases; unmatched junction nucleotides: 7. Germline V CDR1 and CDR2: SNHLY, FYNNEI. CDR3 region: CASSPGTGDIETQYF. DNA of the CDR3: TGTGCCAGCAGTCCCGGGACAGGGGATATAGAGACCCAGTACTTC.

V and J are TRBV11-2 and TRBJ2-7; 7 bases are a match to TRBD1. Germline trimming cut 1 base from V and 3 bases from J; bases unmatched to any gene: 6. This CDR3 contains 15 residues. CDR1 is SGHAT, CDR2 FQNNGV, per germline. For the CDR3, the DNA is TGTGCCAGCAGCTTAGGCGCGACAGGGCTCTACGAGCAGTACTTC. Its protein is CASSLGATGLYEQYF.

The chain couples TRBV27 to TRBJ2-7; D is perhaps TRBD2 (6 bases). V was cut by 0 bases and J by 0 bases, with 12 bases left in between. CDR1 and CDR2 (germline): MNHEY, SMNVEV (reference sequence). There are 16 residues in the CDR3. The CDR3 nucleotides read TGTGCCAGCAGTTTATCCACGGGAGTCAGCTCCTACGAGCAGTACTTC. Amino acids: CASSLSTGVSSYEQYF.

This chain joins TRBV9 and TRBJ2-1; TRBD2 agrees at 7 bases. This CDR3 comprises 19 residues. Losses at the gene ends were 4 bases for V and 2 bases for J; bases not matched to a gene: 18. CDR1 is SGDLS, CDR2 YYNGEE, per germline. CDR3 nucleotide sequence: TGTGCCAGCAGCCCGAGACGGGCGGGAGAAGGAGGGCCCTACAATGAGCAGTTCTTC. It codes for CASSPRRAGEGGPYNEQFF.

The rearrangement uses TRBV10-3 and TRBJ2-7; 10 bases are shared with TRBD1. V lost 10 bases and J lost 2; bases outside the gene matches: 8. The germline CDR1 and CDR2 sequences are ENHRY and SYGVKD. The CDR3 totals 14 residues. The chain's CDR3 is CATMGQGKAYEQYF. CDR3 sequence (DNA): TGTGCCACCATGGGACAGGGGAAGGCCTACGAGCAGTACTTC.

J is TRBJ2-7 and V is TRBV7-2, with 8 nucleotides matching TRBD2. The V and J ends lost 5 bases and 2 bases, in that order; junction bases with no gene match: 5. There are 14 residues in the CDR3. The germline CDR1 and CDR2 sequences are SGHTA and FQGNSA. CDR3 nucleotides: TGTGCCAGCAGCCCACGGGGGGGCGCCTACGAGCAGTACTTC. The encoded protein is CASSPRGGAYEQYF.